This T cell receptor beta chain was retrieved from a study of CD8+ T cells in alopecia areata (dated by TCRdb to the late 2010s). For the wider study: Treated patients were enrolled in an open-label pilot trial of oral tofacitinib at 5 to 10 mg twice daily for moderate-to-severe alopecia areata. Patients received tofacitinib for 6 to 18 months and were then followed off drug for 6 months to check for delayed response and recurrence. The study used high-throughput TCRbeta sequencing to examine T cell clonal expansion in alopecia areata, in both the C3H/HeJ mouse model and human patients. In humans, TCRbeta sequencing was performed on scalp tissue and on sorted CD4+ and CD8+ peripheral blood T cells from healthy controls and from patients with patchy or totalis/universalis alopecia areata. Patients on tofacitinib were biopsied at baseline and after 4 and 24 weeks of treatment, and several of the patients also had a later scalp biopsy. Scalp clonality was compared among normal scalp (n=4), patchy alopecia areata scalp (n=8), and alopecia totalis/universalis scalp (n=8). RNA was extracted with the PAXgene miRNA kit for fixed scalp, the miRNeasy kit for PBMCs, and the RNeasy kit for mouse skin. TCRbeta CDR3 regions were amplified by immunoSEQ multiplex PCR with 35 Vbeta forward and 13 Jbeta reverse primers. General conclusions and limits of the study: Unlike mouse skin, which is dominated by gammadelta T cells, normal human skin has resident alphabeta T cells that are also sequenced, and this complicates analysis of the scalp TCR repertoire. Compared with mice, TCR sequences shared between patients were less clear, possibly partly because of HLA diversity across the patient population. Lesional scalp, especially in alopecia totalis/universalis, showed higher clonality and more expanded CD8+ clones than normal scalp, suggesting antigenic drive.

Peripheral blood and lesional scalp punch biopsies were obtained from patients with alopecia areata. Human scalp biopsies were fixed immediately in PAXgene tissue containers. The germline V gene sets CDR1 to MDHEN and CDR2 to SYDVKM. CDR3 length: 12 amino acids, cysteine to phenylalanine. The read is trimmed to its CDR3 DNA, 36 bases read in frame from base 1. Ends trimmed: V by 6 bases, J by 8 bases; bases unmatched to a gene: 3. A word on this clone: The antigen this receptor binds is unknown. Per-base quality was not reported, and no clone a single base away is much larger than it.

Receptor libraries were prepared by the immunoSEQ multiplex PCR assay. For TCR sequencing, RNA was extracted from every sample and reverse transcribed into cDNA to serve as template. First-strand cDNA was synthesized with SuperScript III using a 2:1 mix of oligo-dT and random hexamers. A synthetic immune receptor repertoire was used to gauge amplification bias, and whatever bias remained was removed computationally. Processing in the source paper ran as follows. Raw reads were preprocessed to remove errors, and CDR3 was defined by IMGT conventions from the conserved cysteine to phenylalanine. Clonality was computed by normalizing Shannon entropy by log2 of the number of productive unique TCRs and subtracting the result from 1. Whether each scalp clone was CD4 or CD8 was inferred by checking scalp TCRbeta sequences against the CD4 and CD8 repertoires from sorted blood. TCRdb took this table from immuneACCESS and kept in-frame rearrangements with V and J called. Such tables lack part of the clones; where checked against another copy, unresolved V genes explain under half of the gap, and the rest is unexplained. From that table come the V and J calls and clone size; the DNA was used to work out D and trimming. Counted in this sample were under 15,000 clones; 60% of them appeared once. The ten most abundant clones make up roughly 21% of the sample.

Specimen: skin. The clonotype comes from a human donor with alopecia areata. The chain joins TRBV28 to TRBJ1-2, and 10 junction bases match TRBD1. In nucleotides, the sequence is TGTGCCAGCAGGGGACAGGGGCTAGGCTACACCTTC. It translates as CASRGQGLGYTF.